One sample yielded the 3 T cell receptor beta chains listed below, sequenced in a study of blood T cell repertoires in COVID-19. Profiled with immunoSEQ multiplex PCR; TCRdb holds only in-frame clones, not every one. The sample lists roughly 240,000 clones; more than 70% were seen once. The material sequenced was PBMCs or T cells enriched from blood (not recorded which). The receptor source for this set is a woman in her forties or fifties who had recovered from COVID-19.

This clone was observed a few times. The chain has TRBV7-2 and TRBJ1-2; the D is unclear. The CDR3 length is 15 residues. V gave up 2 bases and J gave up 4 bases, with 14 bases separating them. CDR1 SGHTA and CDR2 FQGNSA come from the germline V gene. The CDR3 sequence is CASSLNSAGFYGYTF. The DNA for the CDR3 is TGTGCCAGCAGCTTAAACTCGGCGGGGTTCTATGGCTACACCTTC.

The rearrangement links TRBV3-1 (or the pseudogene TRBV3-2) to TRBJ2-3; weak D call: TRBD2 (6 bases). Germline CDR1 LGHDT, CDR2 YNNKEL (reference sequence). Trimming took 6 bases from V and 2 from J, leaving 6 bases between them. This CDR3 spans 12 amino acids. CDR3 nucleotides: TGTGCCAGCAGGGACTACACAGATACGCAGTATTTT. Translation gives CASRDYTDTQYF.

This clone was counted a single time. The chain uses TRBV18 and TRBJ1-6; 12 bases map to TRBD1. The V and J ends lost 3 bases and 17 bases, in that order; junction bases with no gene match: 5. Germline V gene data show CDR1 as KGHSH and CDR2 as LQKENI. The CDR3 extends over 13 amino acids. The CDR3 loop reads CASSPPGQGAVHF. The CDR3 region has the DNA TGTGCCAGCTCACCCCCGGGACAGGGGGCTGTCCACTTT.